One sample yielded the 29 T cell receptor beta chains listed below, sequenced in a study of T-cell memory formation after mild COVID-19. TCRdb used MiXCR to reprocess the 5' RACE reads, holding one entry per CDR3 protein. The sample records approximately 500,000 distinct CDR3 sequences, around 25% being singletons. Material for sequencing was PBMCs or a T cell subset sorted from them (not recorded which). The origin of the receptors is an adult woman who had mild COVID-19 (a few samples of this study predate the infection). Cell type and time point are not known.

This rearrangement joins TRBV4-2 to TRBJ2-2; D is uncertain. The CDR3 is 13 residues long. Looked up from germline, CDR1 is LGHNA and CDR2 is YNFKEQ. Trimming pared 4 bases from V and 8 bases from J, leaving 11 bases between. The CDR3, as DNA: TGTGCCAGCAGCCCAGACTCTCTTGGGGAGCTGTTTTTT. As protein: CASSPDSLGELFF.

There are a few counts of this clonotype. This chain uses TRBV12-3 or TRBV12-4 with TRBJ2-4; 7 nucleotides line up with TRBD2. Trimming removed 5 bases from V and 7 bases from J; junction bases left unmatched: 5. The CDR3 covers 13 residues. The CDR3 protein is CASSPGGLNIQYF. Written as DNA, the CDR3 is TGTGCCAGCAGTCCCGGGGGGTTGAACATTCAGTACTTC.

This clonotype was detected only a few times. The chain joins TRBV5-6 to TRBJ2-5; weak D call: TRBD2 (5 bases). V gave up 1 base and J gave up 5 bases, with 9 bases separating them. CDR3 length: 13 residues. From germline, CDR1 is SGHDT and CDR2 YYEEEE. CDR3 region: CASSLSAGETQYF. CDR3 nucleotide sequence: TGTGCCAGCAGCTTGTCGGCGGGCGAGACCCAGTACTTC.

This clonotype occurred a few times. The V call is TRBV29-1, the J call TRBJ2-7; 8 positions agree with TRBD1. Germline CDR1 is SQVTM and CDR2 is ANQGSEA. The V and J ends lost 1 base and 3 bases, in that order; junction bases with no gene match: 8. This CDR3 is built from 15 residues. The CDR3 DNA is TGCAGCGTTGAAGTTTCAGGGGGCTCGGACTACGAGCAGTACTTC. Encoded protein: CSVEVSGGSDYEQYF.

This chain uses TRBV2 with TRBJ2-1, with TRBD2 matching 9 bases. Trimming cost V 7 bases and J 4 bases; bases outside gene matches: 8. CDR3 length: 15 amino acids. Germline assignment: CDR1 SNHLY and CDR2 FYNNEI. The CDR3 sequence is CASMKTSGDYNEQFF. The CDR3 DNA sequence: TGTGCCAGCATGAAGACTAGCGGTGATTACAATGAGCAGTTCTTC.

The genes are TRBV15 and TRBJ2-3; D remains ambiguous. The CDR3 runs 13 residues. Germline CDR1 is LNHNV and CDR2 is YYDKDF (reference sequence). The V gene lost 6 bases and the J gene lost 4 bases, with 11 bases spanning the gap. CDR3 in amino acids: CATRGSWADTQYF. The CDR3, as DNA: TGTGCCACCAGGGGTAGTTGGGCAGATACGCAGTATTTT.

The V and J genes are TRBV29-1 and TRBJ2-3; TRBD1 aligns across 10 bases. The CDR3 runs 16 residues. V was pared by 6 bases and J by 4 bases, with 13 bases of the junction left unmatched. The germline gives CDR1 SQVTM, CDR2 ANQGSEA. The CDR3 sequence is CSVQGFGTGDPDTQYF. The DNA for the CDR3 is TGCAGCGTCCAAGGTTTCGGGACAGGGGATCCAGATACGCAGTATTTT.

The chain has TRBV6-2 or TRBV6-3 and TRBJ2-3; D could derive from TRBD1 or TRBD2 (5 bases each). V was shortened by 2 bases and J by 2 bases, with 11 bases between the two germline ends. Germline-derived CDR1 and CDR2 are MNHEY and SVGEGT. CDR3 length: 15 residues. The chain's CDR3 is CASSYAQGVTDTQYF. The CDR3 coding sequence is TGTGCCAGCAGTTACGCCCAGGGAGTCACAGATACGCAGTATTTT.

This clonotype was observed a handful of times. The chain carries TRBV3-1 and TRBJ2-7; D gene unclear. This CDR3 is built from 16 residues. V lost 0 bases and J lost 0, with 12 bases in between. Germline-derived CDR1 and CDR2 are LGHDT and YNNKEL (reference sequence). The CDR3 region has the DNA TGTGCCAGCAGCCAAGATACCGGCGCGGTCTCCTACGAGCAGTACTTC. Its protein is CASSQDTGAVSYEQYF.

This rearrangement joins TRBV3-1 to TRBJ1-5; maybe TRBD1 (5 bases). This CDR3 region has 13 residues. Germline V gene sequence: CDR1 LGHDT, CDR2 YNNKEL (reference sequence). The V and J ends lost 5 bases and 7 bases respectively, with 12 bases between them. The CDR3 coding sequence is TGTGCCAGCAGCTCAAAGGGGACCCAGCCCCAGCATTTT. Its translation: CASSSKGTQPQHF.

The V and J genes are TRBV5-1 and TRBJ2-1; 8 bases fit TRBD1. V trimming: 4 bases; J trimming: 7 bases; junction bases outside the gene matches: 7. The V gene's germline CDR1 is SGHRS and CDR2 YFSETQ. CDR3 length equals 14 residues. The CDR3 loop is CASSGQGGWNEQFF. DNA of the CDR3: TGCGCCAGCAGCGGACAGGGAGGATGGAATGAGCAGTTCTTC.

This clonotype was counted once. This rearrangement joins TRBV7-3 to TRBJ2-7, with a tentative D call TRBD1 (6 bases). Germline V gene sequence: CDR1 SGHTA, CDR2 FQGTGA. Trimming cost V 2 bases and J 4 bases, with 15 bases left between them. The length of the CDR3 is 15 residues. The CDR3 bases are TGTGCCAGCAGCTTAGGTGTGGGGGCCGGGTACGAGCAGTACTTC. Translation: CASSLGVGAGYEQYF.

This chain joins TRBV5-4 and TRBJ2-3; 7 bases line up with TRBD2. The ends lost 4 bases at V and 5 bases at J; junction bases unmatched: 4. This CDR3 is 13 amino acids long. Germline CDR1 reads SGHNT; CDR2 reads YYREEE (reference sequence). The CDR3 protein is CASSLRGIDTQYF. In DNA, the CDR3 is TGTGCCAGCAGCCTGCGGGGGATAGATACGCAGTATTTT.

The gene calls are TRBV2 and TRBJ2-5, with TRBD1 identical over 8 bases. This CDR3 is built from 13 residues. The V gene end was trimmed by 6 bases and the J gene end by 5 bases; junction bases not matched to a gene: 5. Germline V gene data show CDR1 as SNHLY and CDR2 as FYNNEI. The CDR3 is CASSPDRVETQYF. As DNA, the CDR3 is TGTGCCAGCAGCCCGGACAGGGTGGAGACCCAGTACTTC.

This rearrangement joins TRBV2 to TRBJ2-1, with D unresolved. The CDR3 spans 13 residues. The germline CDR1 and CDR2 sequences are SNHLY and FYNNEI. Trimming removed 2 bases from V and 4 bases from J, with 6 bases in between. The CDR3 spells CASSEKTYNEQFF. In nucleotides, the CDR3 is TGTGCCAGCAGTGAAAAGACTTACAATGAGCAGTTCTTC.

The sample holds one count of this clonotype. The chain uses TRBV7-9 and TRBJ2-6, with 7 bases aligning to TRBD1. Losses at the gene ends were 5 bases for V and 6 bases for J; bases not matched to a gene: 13. The CDR3 runs 17 residues. The germline gives CDR1 SEHNR, CDR2 FQNEAQ (reference sequence). CDR3 bases: TGTGCCAGCAGCCTAGGGACAGCTGTGGGTTTGGCCAACGTCCTGACTTTC. It specifies CASSLGTAVGLANVLTF.

The chain joins TRBV5-1 to TRBJ1-1; TRBD1 matches 8 bases. The CDR3 spans 15 residues. The ends lost 3 bases at V and 3 bases at J; junction bases unmatched: 7. Germline lookup yields CDR1 SGHRS and CDR2 YFSETQ. The CDR3 nucleotides read TGCGCCAGCAGCTCTCAGGGGGCTTCGCACACTGAAGCTTTCTTT. As protein: CASSSQGASHTEAFF.

This clonotype was found a few times. J is TRBJ2-5 and V is TRBV5-6; D is unresolved. The length of the CDR3 is 13 residues. Germline V lookup: CDR1 SGHDT, CDR2 YYEEEE. The germline V and J ends were trimmed by 0 bases and 4 bases, with 7 bases remaining between them. DNA for the CDR3: TGTGCCAGCAGCTTGGAAAAGGGAGAGACCCAGTACTTC. Protein product: CASSLEKGETQYF.

The sample holds a few counts of this clonotype. The chain is built from TRBV5-5 and TRBJ2-7; D is tentatively TRBD1 or TRBD2 (6 bases each). Germline loops: CDR1 SGHKS, CDR2 YYEKEE (reference sequence). Trimming stripped 0 bases from V and 8 bases from J, with 18 bases between. This CDR3 is 15 amino acids long. The CDR3 sequence is CASSLDLGGIWKQYF. The CDR3 bases are TGTGCCAGCAGCTTGGACCTGGGGGGCATTTGGAAGCAGTACTTC.

This clonotype turned up a few times. V gene TRBV7-8 combines with J gene TRBJ2-3; maybe TRBD2 (6 bases). CDR3 length: 14 amino acids. V shed 4 bases and J shed 2 bases, with 10 bases lying between them. From germline, CDR1 is SGHVS and CDR2 FQNEAQ. The CDR3: CASSSLANTDTQYF. CDR3 bases: TGTGCCAGCAGCTCGCTAGCGAACACAGATACGCAGTATTTT.

This clonotype was recorded many times. The rearrangement joins TRBV5-1 to TRBJ1-4; D remains ambiguous. Trimming removed 4 bases from V and 4 bases from J, with 8 bases in between. Germline V gives CDR1 SGHRS, CDR2 YFSETQ. This CDR3 contains 13 residues. The CDR3: CASSEGYNEKLFF. The CDR3 bases are TGCGCCAGCAGCGAGGGCTATAATGAAAAACTGTTTTTT. The variable domain in full, completed from reference TRBV5-1 and TRBJ1-4, reads KAGVTQTPRYLIKTRGQQVTLSCSPISGHRSVSWYQQTPGQGLQFLFEYFSETQRNKGNFPGRFSGRQFSNSRSEMNVSTLELGDSALYLCASSEGYNEKLFFGSGTQLSVL.

The chain links TRBV27 to TRBJ2-3, with D unresolved. Germline lookup yields CDR1 MNHEY and CDR2 SMNVEV (reference sequence). The CDR3 totals 15 residues. The V gene lost 5 bases and the J gene lost 0 bases, with 12 bases spanning the gap. The CDR3 loop is CASSPRISSTDTQYF. The CDR3 DNA reads as TGTGCCAGCAGTCCCCGGATTTCTAGCACAGATACGCAGTATTTT.

The CDR3 region is CASRTLGRGSTDTQYF. The CDR3 region has the DNA TGTGCCAGCAGGACCCTGGGACGGGGCAGCACAGATACGCAGTATTTT. V gene TRBV12-3 or TRBV12-4 combines with J gene TRBJ2-3; D may correspond to TRBD1 or TRBD2 (5 bases each). The CDR3 contains 16 residues. V was cut by 6 bases and J by 0 bases, with 16 bases left in between.

The CDR3: CASLDTGQETQYF. The CDR3, as DNA: TGTGCCAGCCTCGATACCGGTCAAGAGACCCAGTACTTC. The chain carries TRBV2 and TRBJ2-5, with D hard to call. The germline V gene has CDR1 SNHLY and CDR2 FYNNEI. CDR3 length: 13 residues. Trimming took 8 bases from V and 2 from J, leaving 12 bases between them. Filled out from reference TRBV2 and TRBJ2-5, the complete variable domain reads EPEVTQTPSHQVTQMGQEVILRCVPISNHLYFYWYRQILGQKVEFLVSFYNNEISEKSEIFDDQFSVERPDGSNFTLKIRSTKLEDSAMYFCASLDTGQETQYFGPGTRLLVL.

The gene calls are TRBV12-3 or TRBV12-4 and TRBJ1-6; D perhaps matches TRBD1 (5 bases). The V end lost 3 bases, the J end lost 5 bases, and 14 bases lay between the germline ends. The CDR3 is 16 amino acids. The CDR3 DNA is TGTGCCAGCAGTTTCGTCAGGGAGTGGGATAATTCACCCCTCCACTTT. Protein sequence: CASSFVREWDNSPLHF.

In this sample, this clonotype turned up a few times. The chain links TRBV6-6 to TRBJ2-1; D might be TRBD2 (6 bases). This CDR3 contains 16 residues. The germline V gene encodes CDR1 MNHNY and CDR2 SVGAGI (reference sequence). Deletions cut 2 bases from V and 7 bases from J, with 18 bases between. The chain's CDR3 is CASSYISAERVNEQFF. The CDR3, as DNA: TGTGCCAGCAGTTACATATCAGCCGAGCGGGTTAATGAGCAGTTCTTC.

V is TRBV24-1 and J is TRBJ2-3, with D perhaps being TRBD1 or TRBD2 (5 bases each). From germline, CDR1 is KGHDR and CDR2 SFDVKD. V was trimmed by 2 bases and J by 8 bases, leaving 22 bases between them. This CDR3 is 17 amino acids long. The CDR3 DNA sequence: TGTGCCACCAGTGATTCATGGGGGAGATTAGGGCGTGGTACGCAGTATTTT. It codes for CATSDSWGRLGRGTQYF.

The J gene is TRBJ2-4, the V gene TRBV2; D might be TRBD2 (6 bases). Per germline, CDR1 SNHLY and CDR2 FYNNEI. V was pared by 1 base and J by 6 bases, with 16 bases between. This CDR3 has 16 residues. As DNA, the CDR3 is TGTGCCAGCAGTGAAGGATCCGGCCCGGAGGGAAACATTCAGTACTTC. The encoded protein is CASSEGSGPEGNIQYF.

This clonotype has more than one count but fewer than ten. The chain joins TRBV20-1 to TRBJ2-7, with 7 bases fitting TRBD1. The CDR3 totals 14 residues. Trimming at V came to 5 bases and at J to 2 bases, leaving 9 bases not matched to a gene. Germline-derived CDR1 and CDR2 are DFQATT and SNEGSKA (reference sequence). The CDR3: CSALSGTETYEQYF. CDR3 DNA: TGCAGTGCTTTATCCGGGACAGAGACCTACGAGCAGTACTTC.